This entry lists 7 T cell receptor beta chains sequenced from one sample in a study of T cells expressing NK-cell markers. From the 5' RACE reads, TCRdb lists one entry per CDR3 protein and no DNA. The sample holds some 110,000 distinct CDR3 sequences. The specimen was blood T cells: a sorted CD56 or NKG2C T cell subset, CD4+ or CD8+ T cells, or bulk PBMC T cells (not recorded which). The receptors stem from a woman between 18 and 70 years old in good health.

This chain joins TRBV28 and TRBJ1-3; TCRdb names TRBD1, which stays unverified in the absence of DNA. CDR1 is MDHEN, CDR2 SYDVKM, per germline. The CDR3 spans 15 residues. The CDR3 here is CASRNYRVTGNTIYF.

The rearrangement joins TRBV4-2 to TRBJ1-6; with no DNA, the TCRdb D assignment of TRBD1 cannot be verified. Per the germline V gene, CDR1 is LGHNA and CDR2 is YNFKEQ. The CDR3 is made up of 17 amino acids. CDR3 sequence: CASSQPTGVSYNSPLHF.

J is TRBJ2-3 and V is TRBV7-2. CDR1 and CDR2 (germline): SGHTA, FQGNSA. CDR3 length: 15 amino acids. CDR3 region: CASSLEVLLTDTQYF. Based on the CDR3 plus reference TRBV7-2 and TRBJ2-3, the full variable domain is GAGVSQSPSNKVTEKGKDVELRCDPISGHTALYWYRQSLGQGLEFLIYFQGNSAPDKSGLPSDRFSAERTGGSVSTLTIQRTQQEDSAVYLCASSLEVLLTDTQYFGPGTRLTVL.

CDR3 amino acids: CASSLPTRDREANYGYTF. The rearrangement links TRBV27 to TRBJ1-2; TCRdb reports TRBD1, a call that lacks DNA to check it against. CDR3 length: 18 residues. Germline loops: CDR1 MNHEY, CDR2 SMNVEV (reference sequence).

CDR3 in amino acids: CASSLLISYEQYF. This chain links TRBV5-6 with TRBJ2-7. CDR3 length: 13 residues. Germline V gives CDR1 SGHDT, CDR2 YYEEEE.

CDR3 in amino acids: CASSHRPRWGTDTQYF. The chain links TRBV6-2 or TRBV6-3 to TRBJ2-3. Per the germline V gene, CDR1 is MNHEY and CDR2 is SVGEGT. The CDR3 spans 16 residues.

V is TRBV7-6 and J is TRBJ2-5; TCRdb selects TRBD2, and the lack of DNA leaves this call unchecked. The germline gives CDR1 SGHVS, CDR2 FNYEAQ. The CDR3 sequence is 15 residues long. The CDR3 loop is CASSPRVGSVETQYF.